The clone carrying this TCR beta chain was found many times. These data originate in a study of HIV-infected patients and healthy controls. One entry per CDR3 protein, called by TCRdb with MiXCR from the 5' RACE reads. The data hold 60,000 to 75,000 distinct CDR3 sequences, with around 17% observed a single time. Trimming at V came to 6 bases and at J to 1 base, leaving 9 bases not matched to a gene. From germline, CDR1 is MNHEY and CDR2 SMNVEV (reference sequence). The CDR3 is 15 residues long. The chain recombines TRBV27 with TRBJ2-7; 7 bases line up with TRBD2. The sequencing input was CD4+ T cells from blood. The sequence derives from a human donor in good health. The CDR3 region is CASSRRAGLSYEQYF. The CDR3, as DNA: TGTGCCAGCAGCCGGAGAGCGGGACTGTCCTACGAGCAGTACTTC.